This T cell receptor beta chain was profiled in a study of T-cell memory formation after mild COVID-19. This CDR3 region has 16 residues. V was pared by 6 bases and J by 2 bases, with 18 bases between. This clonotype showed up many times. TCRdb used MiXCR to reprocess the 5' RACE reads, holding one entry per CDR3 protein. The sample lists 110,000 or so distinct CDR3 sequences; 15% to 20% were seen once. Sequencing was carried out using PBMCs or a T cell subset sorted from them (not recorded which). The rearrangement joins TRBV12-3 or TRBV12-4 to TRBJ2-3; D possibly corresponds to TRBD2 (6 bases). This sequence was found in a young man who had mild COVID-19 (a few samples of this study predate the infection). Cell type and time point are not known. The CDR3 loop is CASRRRGVANTDTQYF. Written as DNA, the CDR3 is TGTGCCAGCAGGCGCCGCGGGGTAGCGAACACAGATACGCAGTATTTT.